These T cell receptor beta chains were read from a single sample in a study of OX40 agonist ivuxolimab in advanced cancers. The data were produced by immunoSEQ multiplex PCR, yet TCRdb's version contains in-frame clones alone and is incomplete. The repertoire includes 55,000 to 80,000 clones, approximately 85% of them detected once, and roughly 1% sits in the top ten. Specimen: CD4+ or CD8+ T cells sorted from blood, collected in a trial of the OX40 agonist ivuxolimab. The source is an adult with an advanced solid tumor such as melanoma, head and neck, liver or kidney cancer. CDR3s include the opening cysteine and the closing phenylalanine or tryptophan. D genes are given only for firm matches. Not every row has a clone size; where given, it reads once, few, many or a size class.

d_call,j_call,v_call,clone_size,cdr3_aa,cdr3_nt
-,TRBJ1-2,TRBV4-1,-,CASSQRAAGTTGYTF,TGCGCCAGCAGCCAAAGGGCGGCGGGGACTACTGGCTACACCTTC
-,TRBJ2-1,TRBV5-1,-,CASSQQGGGEQFF,TGCGCCAGCAGCCAACAGGGTGGTGGTGAGCAGTTCTTC
TRBD1,TRBJ2-7,TRBV27,-,CASSLTGFSSYEQYF,TGTGCCAGCAGTCTGACAGGGTTTTCGTCCTACGAGCAGTACTTC
-,TRBJ1-5,TRBV28,-,CASGTLGNQPQHF,TGTGCCAGCGGGACCTTGGGCAATCAGCCCCAGCATTTT
-,TRBJ2-2,TRBV5-1,-,CASSSTMTGELFF,TGCGCCAGCAGCTCCACGATGACCGGGGAGCTGTTTTTT
-,TRBJ1-1,TRBV2,-,CASSGPGQTVNTEAFF,TGTGCCAGCAGTGGCCCTGGGCAGACCGTGAACACTGAAGCTTTCTTT
-,TRBJ1-2,TRBV9,-,CASSPGPKMGGYTF,TGTGCCAGCAGCCCAGGTCCTAAAATGGGTGGCTACACCTTC
-,TRBJ2-7,TRBV5-6,medium-sized,CASSHTGPDYEQYF,TGTGCCAGCAGCCATACTGGGCCCGACTACGAGCAGTACTTC
-,TRBJ2-7,TRBV6-5,-,CASSQRYEQYF,TGTGCCAGCAGTCAACGCTACGAGCAGTACTTC
-,TRBJ1-1,TRBV7-2,few,CASSLDGGGTEAFF,TGTGCCAGCAGCTTAGACGGGGGAGGCACTGAAGCTTTCTTT
-,TRBJ2-1,TRBV10-3,-,CAISEGFNEQFF,TGTGCCATCAGTGAGGGGTTCAATGAGCAGTTCTTC
-,TRBJ2-1,TRBV19,-,CASRPLGPNNEQFF,TGTGCCAGTCGTCCCCTGGGACCTAACAATGAGCAGTTCTTC
TRBD1,TRBJ1-6,TRBV28,-,CASSPATGGGSPLHF,TGTGCCAGCAGTCCGGCGACAGGGGGCGGCTCACCCCTCCACTTT
-,TRBJ2-1,TRBV11-2,-,CASSSPSGLWYNEQFF,TGTGCCAGCAGCTCACCCAGCGGGTTATGGTACAATGAGCAGTTCTTC
-,TRBJ2-5,TRBV5-5,-,CASSLGVGPKETQYF,TGTGCCAGCAGCTTGGGAGTGGGTCCAAAAGAGACCCAGTACTTC
-,TRBJ2-6,TRBV18,-,CASSPDNGNVLTF,TGTGCCAGCTCACCCGACAATGGCAACGTCCTGACTTTC
-,TRBJ2-7,TRBV9,-,CASSVGLDYEQYF,TGTGCCAGCAGCGTAGGACTGGACTACGAGCAGTACTTC
-,TRBJ1-1,TRBV14,-,CASSRQAGVGAHEAFF,TGTGCCAGCAGCCGGCAAGCGGGGGTGGGGGCGCATGAAGCTTTCTTT
-,TRBJ2-3,TRBV20-1,-,CSAREGDTQYF,TGCAGTGCTAGGGAAGGCGATACGCAGTATTTT
TRBD2,TRBJ2-3,TRBV5-4,once,CASSWTSGADTQYF,TGTGCCAGCAGCTGGACTAGCGGGGCGGATACGCAGTATTTT
TRBD2,TRBJ2-7,TRBV6-5,-,CASKRERGAFYEQYF,TGTGCCAGCAAAAGAGAGCGGGGGGCCTTCTACGAGCAGTACTTC
-,TRBJ2-7,TRBV2,-,CASSGDRQVYEQYF,TGTGCCAGCAGTGGCGACAGGCAAGTCTACGAGCAGTACTTC
-,TRBJ2-7,TRBV27,-,CASSLSQGYTYEQYF,TGTGCCAGCAGTTTATCACAGGGTTACACCTACGAGCAGTACTTC
-,TRBJ2-1,TRBV30,-,CAWSARYNEQFF,TGTGCCTGGAGCGCTAGATACAATGAGCAGTTCTTC
-,TRBJ2-5,TRBV11-2,-,CASSLLVGTRGETQYF,TGTGCCAGCAGCTTATTAGTGGGGACCAGGGGTGAGACCCAGTACTTC
-,TRBJ1-5,TRBV5-8,-,CASSGGAGAWQPQHF,TGTGCCAGCAGCGGAGGGGCGGGGGCCTGGCAGCCCCAGCATTTT